This T cell receptor beta chain was found in a study of preoperative IRX-2 immunotherapy in early breast cancer. This CDR3 has 16 amino acids. Treatment in this sample: preoperative locoregional IRX-2 cytokine immunotherapy. This table comes from immunoSEQ multiplex PCR, and its TCRdb copy is limited to in-frame clones, with some not included. This sample has about 89,000 clones, with roughly 90% found just once. The V and J genes are TRBV1 and TRBJ2-2; the table names TRBD2, a call not compared with the DNA. TRBV1 is listed as a pseudogene. The sequences come from tumor tissue, collected after IRX-2 immunotherapy. This TCR was sampled from a human donor with breast cancer. The CDR3 sequence is CASSQAGRGDTGELFF. DNA of the CDR3: TGCGCCAGCAGCCAAGCGGGACGGGGGGACACCGGGGAGCTGTTTTTT.